Listed below are T cell receptor beta chains from one sample, sequenced in a study of blood T cells in healthy people across ages. TCRdb called the 5' RACE reads again in MiXCR, with one record for every CDR3 protein. The data hold roughly 1.5 million distinct CDR3 sequences, with 35% to 45% observed a single time. Sequencing used blood. The receptor set was obtained from a woman under 30 in good health. Both conserved end residues are part of each CDR3. A D gene is named only where the DNA matches it firmly. Size is stated for part of the rows, as once, few or many counts, or as a class when the clone is expanded.

abundance: -
j_gene: TRBJ2-4
d_gene: -
v_gene: TRBV10-3
CDR3nt: TGTGCCGTCAGTGAAGCGGAGGTCAAGCAGTACTTC
CDR3aa: CAVSEAEVKQYF

abundance: -
j_gene: TRBJ2-7
d_gene: -
v_gene: TRBV7-2
CDR3nt: TGTGCCAGCAGCGGACAGGTGCGGGGCGAGCAGTACTTC
CDR3aa: CASSGQVRGEQYF

abundance: -
j_gene: TRBJ2-5
d_gene: TRBD2
v_gene: TRBV12-3/TRBV12-4
CDR3nt: TGTGCCAGCAGCGTTAGCGGGGGCCGTGCGTACTTC
CDR3aa: CASSVSGGRAYF

abundance: few
j_gene: TRBJ2-7
d_gene: -
v_gene: TRBV12-3/TRBV12-4
CDR3nt: TGTGCCAGCAGTTTCGGTCTAGCCAACTACGAGCAGTACTTC
CDR3aa: CASSFGLANYEQYF

abundance: few
j_gene: TRBJ2-3
d_gene: -
v_gene: TRBV4-3
CDR3nt: TGCGCCAGCAGCCAGGCTAATGGGGATACGCAGTATTTT
CDR3aa: CASSQANGDTQYF

abundance: -
j_gene: TRBJ2-1
d_gene: -
v_gene: TRBV21-1
CDR3nt: TGTGCCAGCAGCAAAGTGGACCGCATCTCTATCTACAATGAGCAGTTCTTC
CDR3aa: CASSKVDRISIYNEQFF

abundance: few
j_gene: TRBJ1-5
d_gene: -
v_gene: TRBV6-2/TRBV6-3
CDR3nt: TGTGCCAGCAGTTATAGAGGGTTGGAACAGCCCCAGCATTTT
CDR3aa: CASSYRGLEQPQHF

abundance: few
j_gene: TRBJ1-4
d_gene: -
v_gene: TRBV7-2
CDR3nt: TGTGCCAGCAGCTTAATAGGCAGGCAAGCAACTAATGAAAAACTGTTTTTT
CDR3aa: CASSLIGRQATNEKLFF

abundance: -
j_gene: TRBJ2-4
d_gene: TRBD2
v_gene: TRBV25-1
CDR3nt: TGTGCCAGCAGTGAATCTGGCGGGGGAGCCAAAAACATTCAGTACTTC
CDR3aa: CASSESGGGAKNIQYF

abundance: few
j_gene: TRBJ2-7
d_gene: TRBD1
v_gene: TRBV10-3
CDR3nt: TGTGCCATCAGCAAGATCAAGACAGGGGGAAATATCTACGAGCAGTACTTC
CDR3aa: CAISKIKTGGNIYEQYF

abundance: -
j_gene: TRBJ2-1
d_gene: -
v_gene: TRBV7-9
CDR3nt: TGTGCCAGCCTCCACCCTCAGAGCTCCTACAATGAGCAGTTCTTC
CDR3aa: CASLHPQSSYNEQFF

abundance: -
j_gene: TRBJ1-1
d_gene: -
v_gene: TRBV7-2
CDR3nt: TGTGCCAGCAGCTTAGTGGACCTCCAGGCTTTCTTT
CDR3aa: CASSLVDLQAFF

abundance: few
j_gene: TRBJ2-1
d_gene: TRBD2
v_gene: TRBV20-1
CDR3nt: TGCAGTGCTAGCCTCGGGACTAGCTATGAGCAGTTCTTC
CDR3aa: CSASLGTSYEQFF

abundance: few
j_gene: TRBJ2-7
d_gene: -
v_gene: TRBV7-2
CDR3nt: TGTGCCAGCAGCTTAAGCGGAGCCGCCGTTGGCGAGCAGTACTTC
CDR3aa: CASSLSGAAVGEQYF

abundance: -
j_gene: TRBJ2-7
d_gene: TRBD2
v_gene: TRBV12-5
CDR3nt: TGTGCTAGTGGTTTGGTACTAGCGGGGGGCCTCTCCTACAATGAGCAGTATTTC
CDR3aa: CASGLVLAGGLSYNEQYF

abundance: -
j_gene: TRBJ2-3
d_gene: -
v_gene: TRBV15
CDR3nt: TGTGCCACCAGCAGAGATTTTCAGGGATCCTGGTTCGGCACAGATACGCAGTATTTT
CDR3aa: CATSRDFQGSWFGTDTQYF

abundance: -
j_gene: TRBJ2-4
d_gene: -
v_gene: TRBV2
CDR3nt: TGTGCCAGCAGTGATGGGCCACGCGACATTCAGTACTTC
CDR3aa: CASSDGPRDIQYF

abundance: -
j_gene: TRBJ1-1
d_gene: -
v_gene: TRBV13
CDR3nt: TGTGCCAGCAGCTTAAGGATCGAAGCTTTCTTT
CDR3aa: CASSLRIEAFF

abundance: few
j_gene: TRBJ1-4
d_gene: -
v_gene: TRBV11-2
CDR3nt: TGTGCCAGCAGCTTAGTTAACAGCTGGGGTGAAAAACTGTTTTTT
CDR3aa: CASSLVNSWGEKLFF

abundance: -
j_gene: TRBJ1-2
d_gene: -
v_gene: TRBV4-1
CDR3nt: TGCGCCAGCAGGCATACAGGGAGTACCTATGGCTACACCTTC
CDR3aa: CASRHTGSTYGYTF